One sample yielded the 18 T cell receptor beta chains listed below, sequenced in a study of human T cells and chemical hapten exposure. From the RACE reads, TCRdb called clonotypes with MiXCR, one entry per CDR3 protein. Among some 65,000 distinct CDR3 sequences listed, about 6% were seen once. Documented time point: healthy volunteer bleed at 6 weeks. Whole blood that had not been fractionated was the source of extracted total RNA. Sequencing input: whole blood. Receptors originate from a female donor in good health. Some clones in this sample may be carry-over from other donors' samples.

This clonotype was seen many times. CDR3: CASSLGNLGGIQYF. CDR3 bases: TGTGCCAGCAGTTTAGGCAATCTAGGGGGCATTCAGTACTTC. The chain has TRBV12-3 or TRBV12-4 and TRBJ2-4; D possibly corresponds to TRBD1 (6 bases). The V end was cut by 1 base, the J end by 9 bases, with 13 bases between. This CDR3 is 14 amino acids long.

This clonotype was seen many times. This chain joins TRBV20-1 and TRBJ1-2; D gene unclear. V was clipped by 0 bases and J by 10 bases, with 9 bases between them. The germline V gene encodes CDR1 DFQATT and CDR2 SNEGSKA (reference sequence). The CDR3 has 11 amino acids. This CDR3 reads CSAREAKDYTF. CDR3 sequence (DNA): TGCAGTGCTAGAGAGGCTAAGGACTACACCTTC.

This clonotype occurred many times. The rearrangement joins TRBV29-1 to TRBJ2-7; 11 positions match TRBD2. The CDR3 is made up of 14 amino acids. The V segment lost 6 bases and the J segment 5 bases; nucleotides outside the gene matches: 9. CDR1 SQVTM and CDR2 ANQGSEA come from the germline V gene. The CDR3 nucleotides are TGCAGCGTGGATAGCGGGAGGGATAGCAACGAGCAGTACTTC. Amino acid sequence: CSVDSGRDSNEQYF.

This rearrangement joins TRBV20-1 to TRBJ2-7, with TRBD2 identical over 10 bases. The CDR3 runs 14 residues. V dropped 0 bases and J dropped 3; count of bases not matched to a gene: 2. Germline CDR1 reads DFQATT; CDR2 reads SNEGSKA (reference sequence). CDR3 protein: CSAREASGSYEQYF. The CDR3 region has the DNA TGCAGTGCTAGAGAAGCTAGCGGGAGCTACGAGCAGTACTTC.

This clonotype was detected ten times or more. The CDR3 region has the DNA TGTGCCAGCAGTTTCGTTAGGACAGGGTTCACAGATACGCAGTATTTT. It translates to CASSFVRTGFTDTQYF. The genes are TRBV27 and TRBJ2-3; 8 nucleotides match TRBD1. CDR3 length equals 16 residues. Trimming cost V 3 bases and J 2 bases; bases outside gene matches: 7. Germline CDR1 is MNHEY and CDR2 is SMNVEV (reference sequence).

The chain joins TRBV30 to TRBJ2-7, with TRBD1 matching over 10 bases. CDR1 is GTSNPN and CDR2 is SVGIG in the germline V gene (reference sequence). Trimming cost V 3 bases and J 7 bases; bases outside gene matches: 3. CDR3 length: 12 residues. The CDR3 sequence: CAWSGTGAEQYF. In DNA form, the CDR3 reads TGTGCCTGGAGCGGGACAGGGGCTGAGCAGTACTTC.

The CDR3 coding sequence is TGTGCCAGCAGCTTACGGGCGACTAGCGGGAGCTCTTACAATGAGCAGTTCTTC. Translating gives CASSLRATSGSSYNEQFF. V and J are TRBV7-2 and TRBJ2-1, with 12 bases identical to TRBD2. The CDR3 sequence is 18 residues long. The J segment lost 4 bases and the V segment lost 2 bases, leaving 9 bases of the junction unmatched. From germline, CDR1 is SGHTA and CDR2 FQGNSA.

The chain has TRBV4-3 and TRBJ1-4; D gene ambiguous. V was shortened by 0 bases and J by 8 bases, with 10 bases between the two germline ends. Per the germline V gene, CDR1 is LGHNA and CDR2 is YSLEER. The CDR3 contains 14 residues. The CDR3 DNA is TGCGCCAGCAGCCAAGAGAGGCCCCGGGAAAAACTGTTTTTT. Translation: CASSQERPREKLFF.

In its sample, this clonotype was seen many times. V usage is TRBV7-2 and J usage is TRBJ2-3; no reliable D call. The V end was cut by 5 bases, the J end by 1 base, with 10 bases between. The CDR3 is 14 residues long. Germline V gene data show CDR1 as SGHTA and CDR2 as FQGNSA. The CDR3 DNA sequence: TGTGCCAGCAGCCCTCCGGCGGGCACAGATACGCAGTATTTT. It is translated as CASSPPAGTDTQYF.

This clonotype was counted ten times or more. The CDR3: CASGRGAASNQPQHF. CDR3 coding DNA: TGTGCCAGCGGGCGGGGGGCAGCGAGCAATCAGCCCCAGCATTTT. V usage is TRBV28 and J usage is TRBJ1-5; possible D gene TRBD1, 6 bases. V was pared by 8 bases and J by 1 base, with 15 bases between. CDR3 length equals 15 residues. Germline V lookup: CDR1 MDHEN, CDR2 SYDVKM.

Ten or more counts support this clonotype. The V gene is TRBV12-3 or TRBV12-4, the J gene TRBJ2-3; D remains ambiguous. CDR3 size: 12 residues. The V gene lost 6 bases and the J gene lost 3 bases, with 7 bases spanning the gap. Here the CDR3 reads CASSPVTDTQYF. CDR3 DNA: TGTGCCAGCAGCCCTGTAACAGATACGCAGTATTTT.

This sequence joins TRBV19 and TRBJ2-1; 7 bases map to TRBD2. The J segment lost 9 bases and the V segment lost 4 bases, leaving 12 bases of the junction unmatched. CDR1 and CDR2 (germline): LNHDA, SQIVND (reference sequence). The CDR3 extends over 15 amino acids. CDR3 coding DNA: TGTGCCAGTAGTAATCAGGACGCTTCGGGGGGTGAGCAGTTCTTC. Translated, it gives CASSNQDASGGEQFF.

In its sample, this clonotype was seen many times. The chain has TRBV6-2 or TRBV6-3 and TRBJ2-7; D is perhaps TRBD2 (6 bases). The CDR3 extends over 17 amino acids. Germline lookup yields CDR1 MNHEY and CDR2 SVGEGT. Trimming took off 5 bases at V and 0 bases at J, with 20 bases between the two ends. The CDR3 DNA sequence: TGTGCCAGCAGTCTACTGAGAGGTAGCGGCAGCTCCTACGAGCAGTACTTC. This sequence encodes CASSLLRGSGSSYEQYF.

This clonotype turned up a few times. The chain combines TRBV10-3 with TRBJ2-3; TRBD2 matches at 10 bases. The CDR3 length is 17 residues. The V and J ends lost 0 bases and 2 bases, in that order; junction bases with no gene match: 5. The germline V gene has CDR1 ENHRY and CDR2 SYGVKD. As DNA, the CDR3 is TGTGCCATCAGTGAGTCATTTGGACTAGCGGACACAGATACGCAGTATTTT. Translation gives CAISESFGLADTDTQYF.

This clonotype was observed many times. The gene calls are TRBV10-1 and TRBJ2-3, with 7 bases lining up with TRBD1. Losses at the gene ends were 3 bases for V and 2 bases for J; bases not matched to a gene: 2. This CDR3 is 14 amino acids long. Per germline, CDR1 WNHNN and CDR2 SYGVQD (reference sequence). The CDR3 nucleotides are TGCGCCAGCAGTGAAGGGGGCTTCACAGATACGCAGTATTTT. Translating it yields CASSEGGFTDTQYF.

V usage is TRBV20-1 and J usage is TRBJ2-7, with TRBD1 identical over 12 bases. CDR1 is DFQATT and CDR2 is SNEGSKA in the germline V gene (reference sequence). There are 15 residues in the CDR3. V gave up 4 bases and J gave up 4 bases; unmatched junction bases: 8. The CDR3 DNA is TGCAGTGCTAACCACCGGGACAGGGGGCTGTACGAGCAGTACTTC. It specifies CSANHRDRGLYEQYF.

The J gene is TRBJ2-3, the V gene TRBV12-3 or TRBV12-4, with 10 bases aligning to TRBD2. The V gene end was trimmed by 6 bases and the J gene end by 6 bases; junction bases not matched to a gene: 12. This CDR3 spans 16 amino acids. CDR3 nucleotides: TGTGCCAGCAGCCCCAACCTAGCGGGAGATCCCGATACGCAGTATTTT. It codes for CASSPNLAGDPDTQYF.

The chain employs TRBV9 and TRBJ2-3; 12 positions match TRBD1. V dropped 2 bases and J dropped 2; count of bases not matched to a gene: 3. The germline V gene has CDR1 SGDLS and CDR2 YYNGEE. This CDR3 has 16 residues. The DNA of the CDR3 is TGTGCCAGCAGCGTCCGGGACAGGGGGCCCACAGATACGCAGTATTTT. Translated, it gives CASSVRDRGPTDTQYF.